This is a list of T cell receptor beta chains from one sample in a study of blood T cell repertoires in COVID-19. Here immunoSEQ multiplex PCR was the method, and the copy in TCRdb shows in-frame clones only, minus some. The sample records some 400,000 clones, roughly 89% being singletons. The sample was PBMCs or T cells enriched from blood (not recorded which). The source of these receptors is a woman aged 25-40 years who had recovered from COVID-19. CDR3s include the opening cysteine and the closing phenylalanine or tryptophan. D genes are given only for firm matches. Not every row has a clone size; where given, it reads once, few, many or a size class.

clone_size	j_call	d_call	v_call	cdr3_nt	cdr3_aa
once	TRBJ1-1	NA	TRBV3-1/TRBV3-2	TGTGCCAGCAGCCACCTACGAGGGATTAGGGCTGAGGACACTGAAGCTTTCTTT	CASSHLRGIRAEDTEAFF
NA	TRBJ1-2	NA	TRBV19	TGTGCCAGTACCCTCCTCGGGGAGGGGGACTATGGCTACACCTTC	CASTLLGEGDYGYTF
NA	TRBJ2-1	TRBD2	TRBV7-8	TGTGCCAGCAGCTTCCAACGACTAGCGGGAGCCAGGAGTGAGCAGTTCTTC	CASSFQRLAGARSEQFF
NA	TRBJ1-1	NA	TRBV6-6	TGTGCCAGCAGTTACTTCGGACAAGTGAACACTGAAGCTTTCTTT	CASSYFGQVNTEAFF
NA	TRBJ2-6	TRBD1	TRBV5-1	TGCGCCAGCAGCCCAGGGGGCTCTGGGGCCAACGTCCTGACTTTC	CASSPGGSGANVLTF
NA	TRBJ1-1	TRBD1	TRBV5-8	TGTGCCAGCAGTCTGGACAGGTTGGGATCCACTGTAACGCAAAAAGCTTTCTTT	CASSLDRLGSTVTQKAFF
NA	TRBJ1-2	TRBD1	TRBV13	TGTGCCAGCAGCTCGGGACAGGGGAGGGTCTATGGCTACACCTTC	CASSSGQGRVYGYTF
NA	TRBJ2-1	NA	TRBV4-1	TGCGCCAGCAGCCAAGACCCGGGAGCCCAATACAATGAGCAGTTCTTC	CASSQDPGAQYNEQFF
few	TRBJ2-2	NA	TRBV20-1	TGCAGTGCTAAAGGCGGCGGGGAGCTGTTTTTT	CSAKGGGELFF
NA	TRBJ1-4	TRBD1	TRBV5-5	TGTGCCAGCAGCTTAAGGACAGGGGGTCGACGGAAACTGTTTTTT	CASSLRTGGRRKLFF
NA	TRBJ2-7	NA	TRBV6-2/TRBV6-3	TGTGCCAGCAGTTACGGAGGGGGCGACGAGCAGTACTTC	CASSYGGGDEQYF
few	TRBJ1-6	NA	TRBV30	TGTGCCTGGAGTCCATCTTGGAGCTCCTATAATTCACCCCTCCACTTT	CAWSPSWSSYNSPLHF
NA	TRBJ2-1	NA	TRBV9	TGTGCCAGCAGCGTTCTGGGCTTGGACAATGAGCAGTTCTTC	CASSVLGLDNEQFF
NA	TRBJ1-2	NA	TRBV30	TGTGCCTGGAGTCCCTCGGTAGCGCCCGCCTTC	CAWSPSVAPAF
NA	TRBJ1-3	NA	TRBV5-1	TGCGCCAGCAGTTACATGACAGCCGTTTCTGGAAACACCATATATTTT	CASSYMTAVSGNTIYF
NA	TRBJ1-2	TRBD1	TRBV6-5	TGTGCCAGCTGGCAGATCGGGACAGTATATGGCTACACCTTC	CASWQIGTVYGYTF
few	TRBJ1-5	NA	TRBV15	TGTGCCACCAGCAGAGCCCGAGATCGGCCCCAGCATTTT	CATSRARDRPQHF
NA	TRBJ1-1	NA	TRBV7-9	TGTGCCAGCAGCTTAGGCACAGTCGGTGAAGCTTTCTTT	CASSLGTVGEAFF
once	TRBJ1-1	NA	TRBV29-1	TGCAGCGCGGGATACGCAGGAGCGGGATACACTGAAGCTTTCTTT	CSAGYAGAGYTEAFF
NA	TRBJ2-7	NA	TRBV12-1	TGTGCCAGCGACTCGTCACCCGACAGGGAATTGACCGAGCAGTACTTC	CASDSSPDRELTEQYF
NA	TRBJ2-1	TRBD2	TRBV5-4	TGTGCCAGCAGCCGAGGACTAGCGGGAGCTAGTGAGCAGTTCTTC	CASSRGLAGASEQFF
NA	TRBJ2-2	NA	TRBV6-4	TGTGCCAGCAGTGTTAGCCCTATAACCGGGGAGCTGTTTTTT	CASSVSPITGELFF
NA	TRBJ2-1	NA	TRBV2	TGTGCCAGCAGTGAGCCGGGGCAGGGGCCTGAGCAGTTCTTC	CASSEPGQGPEQFF
NA	TRBJ2-3	TRBD2	TRBV5-1	TGCGCCAGCAGCCCCTCCGTGGCGGGACTAGCGGGAGGGCCGGGGGATACGCAGTATTTT	CASSPSVAGLAGGPGDTQYF
NA	TRBJ1-5	NA	TRBV12-3/TRBV12-4	TGTGCCAGCACCGGGGACAATCAGCCCCAGCATTTT	CASTGDNQPQHF
NA	TRBJ1-2	NA	TRBV29-1	TGCAGCGTTGAATCCCACCACAGGGCACCCACGAGGGAATGCGACTACACCTTC	CSVESHHRAPTRECDYTF
NA	TRBJ2-7	TRBD1	TRBV19	TGTGCCAGTAGTAAAGGGACAGGGTTCTACGAGCAGTACTTC	CASSKGTGFYEQYF
NA	TRBJ2-7	NA	TRBV30	TGTGCCTGGACCCCGACTAGACGCTCCTACGAGCAGTACTTC	CAWTPTRRSYEQYF
NA	TRBJ1-6	TRBD1	TRBV4-1	TGCGCCAGCAGAAAGACAGGGGGTCTTTCACCCCTCCACTTT	CASRKTGGLSPLHF
NA	TRBJ1-1	NA	TRBV19	TGTGCCAGTAGTATGCAGGAATTGGGAGCTTTCTTT	CASSMQELGAFF
NA	TRBJ1-1	NA	TRBV6-5	TGTGCCAGCAGTTTGCGGGGGACTGAAGCTTTCTTT	CASSLRGTEAFF
NA	TRBJ1-3	TRBD1	TRBV5-1	TGCGCCAGCAGCCGAGACAGGGTAGCTGGAAACACCATATATTTT	CASSRDRVAGNTIYF
NA	TRBJ2-5	TRBD2	TRBV24-1	TGTGCCACCAGTGATCAGGCCGGATTGGGAGGGCTCGAGACCCAGTACTTC	CATSDQAGLGGLETQYF
few	TRBJ2-3	NA	TRBV5-1	TGCGCCAGCAGCTTGAGCCTGAGAGACACAGATACGCAGTATTTT	CASSLSLRDTDTQYF
NA	TRBJ2-5	TRBD2	TRBV19	TGTGCCAGTAGTCTCCCGACTAGCGGGGGGGGGCTCCAAGAGACCCAGTACTTC	CASSLPTSGGGLQETQYF
NA	TRBJ1-1	TRBD1	TRBV6-5	TGTGCCAGCAGTTACTACGGGACAGGGGCAACTGAAGCTTTCTTT	CASSYYGTGATEAFF
NA	TRBJ2-3	TRBD1	TRBV5-1	TGCGCCAGCAGTTACGGACAGGGGGGTTTAGATACGCAGTATTTT	CASSYGQGGLDTQYF
once	TRBJ2-7	NA	TRBV28	TGTGCCAGCAGTGGCCAGCGCACCTACGAGCAGTACTTC	CASSGQRTYEQYF
NA	TRBJ1-6	NA	TRBV5-1	TGCGCCAGCAGCTTGGCGCCAGGGGATTCACCCCTCCACTTT	CASSLAPGDSPLHF
NA	TRBJ1-1	TRBD1	TRBV6-5	TGTGCCAGCAGTTATGGGACAGGGATAATGAACACTGAAGCTTTCTTT	CASSYGTGIMNTEAFF
NA	TRBJ2-1	NA	TRBV6-5	TGTGCCAGTAGGGCGGGGTACGAGCAGTTCTTC	CASRAGYEQFF
NA	TRBJ2-1	TRBD1	TRBV3-1/TRBV3-2	TGTGCCAGCAAGTGGGGGACAGGGAGCGATGAGCAGTTCTTC	CASKWGTGSDEQFF
NA	TRBJ2-1	TRBD2	TRBV7-3	TGTGCCAGCAGCTTAGACGGGAGGGCCGGCGATGAGCAGTTCTTC	CASSLDGRAGDEQFF
few	TRBJ2-3	TRBD2	TRBV11-3	TGTGCCAGCAGCTTAGGGGGAGCGGGAGGGCCCGGTGGAGATACGCAGTATTTT	CASSLGGAGGPGGDTQYF
NA	TRBJ1-6	NA	TRBV5-6	TGTGCCAGCAGCTTGGGGGGCGCACGTAATTCACCCCTCCACTTT	CASSLGGARNSPLHF
NA	TRBJ1-5	NA	TRBV4-1	TGCGCCAGCAGCCTAACCAAGGTTGGGGCCCACAATCAGCCCCAGCATTTT	CASSLTKVGAHNQPQHF
NA	TRBJ1-5	NA	TRBV12-3/TRBV12-4	TGTGCCAGCAGTTTAAGCGTCCGTCAGCCCCAGCATTTT	CASSLSVRQPQHF
NA	TRBJ2-7	TRBD2	TRBV7-2	TGTGCCAGCAGCTTAGCCGGGGGGACCTACGAGCAGTACTTC	CASSLAGGTYEQYF
NA	TRBJ2-7	TRBD2	TRBV10-3	TGTGCCATCGAGGCCCAGCGGGAGCGCAACGAGCAGTACTTC	CAIEAQRERNEQYF
NA	TRBJ2-7	NA	TRBV7-9	TGTGCCAGCAGCGGCCCCCTGAGGGGGAGTCGCGAGCAGTACTTC	CASSGPLRGSREQYF
NA	TRBJ2-7	NA	TRBV19	TGTGCCAGTAGTATAGGAGGGTTTGGGTCCTACGAGCAGTACTTC	CASSIGGFGSYEQYF
NA	TRBJ1-1	NA	TRBV5-1	TGCGCCAGCAGCCGCGCTCGTGTGACAGCCATGAACACTGAAGCTTTCTTT	CASSRARVTAMNTEAFF
NA	TRBJ2-3	TRBD1	TRBV6-5	TGTGCCAGCAGCTGGGACAGCAACACAGATACGCAGTATTTT	CASSWDSNTDTQYF
NA	TRBJ2-2	TRBD2	TRBV9	TGTGCCAGCAGCGTAGGTGTGACTAGCAAGACCGGGGAGCTGTTTTTT	CASSVGVTSKTGELFF
NA	TRBJ2-5	TRBD1	TRBV2	TGTGCCAGCCCCCGAGACAGGGGGCGCAGAGAGACCCAGTACTTC	CASPRDRGRRETQYF